Presented here are 9 T cell receptor beta chains from one specimen sequenced in a study of cytotoxic CD8 clonotypes in ibrutinib-treated CLL. The assay was immunoSEQ multiplex PCR, and TCRdb's table has in-frame clones only and misses some. The sample contains about 130,000 clones, 75% to 85% of which appear only once. Sequencing used PBMCs, obtained after 12 months of ibrutinib treatment. The receptor source for this set is a human donor with chronic lymphocytic leukemia.

This clone was counted only a few times. The V and J genes are TRBV7-3 and TRBJ2-1; 9 bases align to TRBD2. Germline V gives CDR1 SGHTA, CDR2 FQGTGA. The CDR3 loop spans 15 amino acids. With V trimmed by 2 bases and J by 3 bases, 2 bases remained unmatched. The CDR3 loop reads CASSLVSGSYNEQFF. The DNA of the CDR3 is TGTGCCAGCAGCTTAGTTAGCGGGAGCTACAATGAGCAGTTCTTC.

J is TRBJ2-5 and V is TRBV5-4; 7 bases align to TRBD1. The ends lost 3 bases at V and 4 bases at J; junction bases unmatched: 6. CDR3 length: 14 amino acids. The germline CDR1 and CDR2 sequences are SGHNT and YYREEE (reference sequence). The CDR3 sequence: CASSSIWTGETQYF. CDR3 in DNA: TGTGCCAGCAGCTCCATCTGGACAGGAGAGACCCAGTACTTC. Complete variable domain (other parts from reference TRBV5-4 and TRBJ2-5): ETGVTQSPTHLIKTRGQQVTLRCSSQSGHNTVSWYQQALGQGPQFIFQYYREEENGRGNFPPRFSGLQFPNYSSELNVNALELDDSALYLCASSSIWTGETQYFGPGTRLLVL.

The chain is built from TRBV6-5 and TRBJ1-3; D gene unclear. This CDR3 contains 15 residues. The V gene's germline CDR1 is MNHEY and CDR2 SVGAGI. The V gene lost 2 bases and the J gene lost 0 bases, with 8 bases spanning the gap. In nucleotides, the CDR3 is TGTGCCAGCAGTTACGTGGGGTTCTCTGGAAACACCATATATTTT. It codes for CASSYVGFSGNTIYF.

The chain employs TRBV11-2 and TRBJ2-3; maybe TRBD2 (6 bases). V was shortened by 4 bases and J by 6 bases, with 14 bases between the two germline ends. This CDR3 is built from 14 residues. Germline V gives CDR1 SGHAT, CDR2 FQNNGV. The CDR3 loop reads CASSSGTSADTQYF. The CDR3 region has the DNA TGTGCCAGCAGCTCCGGGACTTCCGCGGATACGCAGTATTTT.

The chain carries TRBV27 and TRBJ1-1, with D possibly TRBD1 on 6 matching bases. V was pared by 5 bases and J by 2 bases, with 18 bases between. The CDR3 extends over 16 amino acids. Germline assignment: CDR1 MNHEY and CDR2 SMNVEV (reference sequence). The chain's CDR3 is CASSPGAGYPNTEAFF. The CDR3 bases are TGTGCCAGCAGTCCAGGGGCAGGGTACCCTAACACTGAAGCTTTCTTT.

The chain couples TRBV7-9 to TRBJ2-7; D might be TRBD2 (6 bases). The germline CDR1 and CDR2 sequences are SEHNR and FQNEAQ (reference sequence). This CDR3 comprises 15 residues. The V and J ends lost 1 base and 2 bases respectively, with 12 bases between them. This chain's CDR3 is CASSLEVGLAYEQYF. In DNA, the CDR3 is TGTGCCAGCAGCTTAGAGGTGGGACTCGCCTACGAGCAGTACTTC.

The chain recombines TRBV4-2 with TRBJ2-1, with a tentative D call TRBD2 (5 bases). Trimming removed 2 bases at V and 5 bases at J, with 25 bases between. The CDR3 loop spans 19 amino acids. CDR1 is LGHNA, CDR2 YNFKEQ, per germline. The CDR3 nucleotides are TGTGCCAGCAGCCAATCCAGCGGCCTCCCGTTTGGTCATGACAATGAGCAGTTCTTC. Residues: CASSQSSGLPFGHDNEQFF.

The chain links TRBV7-7 to TRBJ2-1, with D perhaps TRBD2 (6 bases). V was trimmed by 5 bases and J by 2 bases, leaving 16 bases between them. CDR3 length equals 16 residues. CDR1 and CDR2 (germline): SSHAT, FNYEAQ (reference sequence). CDR3 loop: CASSPYTSPTYNEQFF. The CDR3 region has the DNA TGTGCCAGCAGCCCTTACACTAGCCCTACCTACAATGAGCAGTTCTTC. The full variable domain, completed using reference TRBV7-7 and TRBJ2-1, is GAGVSQSPRYKVTKRGQDVTLRCDPISSHATLYWYQQALGQGPEFLTYFNYEAQPDKSGLPSDRFSAERPEGSISTLTIQRTEQRDSAMYRCASSPYTSPTYNEQFFGPGTRLTVL.

V and J are TRBV6-5 and TRBJ2-1; TRBD2 might be the D (6 bases). There are 16 residues in the CDR3. Germline-derived CDR1 and CDR2 are MNHEY and SVGAGI. V lost 0 bases and J 5 bases, leaving 14 bases between the germline ends. The CDR3 loop is CASSYSILAEDNEQFF. The CDR3, as DNA: TGTGCCAGCAGTTACTCGATATTAGCGGAAGACAATGAGCAGTTCTTC.